A single sample gave rise to the 4 T cell receptor beta chains below, sequenced in a study of T-cell reconstitution after alpha-beta-depleted transplantation in children. Preparing the TCRbeta library involved the use of unique molecular identifiers. MiXCR was run by TCRdb on the PCR reads, yielding one entry per CDR3 protein. The profile shows 750,000 to 950,000 distinct CDR3 sequences, roughly 15% of them singletons. The sequences come from PBMCs, mostly from graft donor cells, collected 360 days after TCRalphabeta/CD19-depleted stem cell transplant. The receptors derive from a male patient aged 5 to 17 who had a stem cell transplant for acute lymphoblastic leukemia, so the T cells may come from the graft donor.

This clonotype was found many times. The chain recombines TRBV10-3 with TRBJ1-1; 7 bases map to TRBD1. The CDR3 is made up of 15 amino acids. V lost 3 bases, J lost 4 bases, and 8 bases stayed unmatched. Germline V CDR1 and CDR2: ENHRY, SYGVKD. CDR3 amino acids: CAISDPQTGITEAFF. The CDR3 DNA is TGTGCCATCAGTGACCCCCAGACAGGGATCACTGAAGCTTTCTTT.

In its sample, this clonotype was seen a few times. This chain links TRBV29-1 with TRBJ2-7; 9 bases match TRBD1. The V and J ends lost 4 bases and 0 bases, in that order; junction bases with no gene match: 10. Germline V gene data show CDR1 as SQVTM and CDR2 as ANQGSEA. The CDR3 contains 16 residues. CDR3 sequence reads: CSVVRTGAFPSYEQYF. The CDR3 DNA is TGCAGCGTTGTTAGGACAGGGGCCTTTCCCTCCTACGAGCAGTACTTC.

This clonotype has just a few counts. The CDR3 is CASSWTTRTDTQYF. Here the CDR3 DNA reads TGTGCCAGCAGCTGGACTACCCGCACAGATACGCAGTATTTT. The rearrangement links TRBV12-3 or TRBV12-4 to TRBJ2-3, with D perhaps matching TRBD2 (6 bases). This CDR3 comprises 14 residues. With 6 bases removed from V and 1 base from J, the gap between germline ends came to 11 bases.

V and J are TRBV5-1 and TRBJ2-7; unclear D gene. The CDR3 is 14 residues long. CDR1 is SGHRS, CDR2 YFSETQ, per germline. Trimming removed 0 bases from V and 4 bases from J, with 11 bases in between. The CDR3 region is CASSLVSSRYEQYF. The CDR3 DNA reads TGCGCCAGCAGCTTGGTTTCCAGCAGATACGAGCAGTACTTC.